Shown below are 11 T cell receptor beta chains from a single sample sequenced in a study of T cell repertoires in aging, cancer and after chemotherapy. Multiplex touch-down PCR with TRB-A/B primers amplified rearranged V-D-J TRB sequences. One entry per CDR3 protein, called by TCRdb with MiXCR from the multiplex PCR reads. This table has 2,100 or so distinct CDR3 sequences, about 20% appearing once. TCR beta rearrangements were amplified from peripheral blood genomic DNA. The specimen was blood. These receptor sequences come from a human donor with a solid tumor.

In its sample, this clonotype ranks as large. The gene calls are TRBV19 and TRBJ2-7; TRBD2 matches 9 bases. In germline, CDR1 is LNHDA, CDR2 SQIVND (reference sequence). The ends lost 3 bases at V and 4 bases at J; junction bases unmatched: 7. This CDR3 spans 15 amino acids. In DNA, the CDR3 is TGTGCCAGTAGTATCCTTAGCGGGGGAACGTACGAGCAGTACTTC. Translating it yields CASSILSGGTYEQYF.

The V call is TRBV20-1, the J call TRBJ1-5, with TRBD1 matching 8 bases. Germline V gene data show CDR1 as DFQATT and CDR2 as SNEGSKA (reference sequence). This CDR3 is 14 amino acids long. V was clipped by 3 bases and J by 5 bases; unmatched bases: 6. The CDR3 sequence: CSARAGTGYQPQHF. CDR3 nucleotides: TGCAGTGCTAGGGCCGGGACAGGATATCAGCCCCAGCATTTT.

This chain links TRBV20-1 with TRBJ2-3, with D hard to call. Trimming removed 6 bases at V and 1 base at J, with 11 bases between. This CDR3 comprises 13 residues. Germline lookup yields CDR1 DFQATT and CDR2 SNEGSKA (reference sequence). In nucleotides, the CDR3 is TGCAGTGCCCGACCAGTAGGCACAGATACGCAGTATTTT. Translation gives CSARPVGTDTQYF.

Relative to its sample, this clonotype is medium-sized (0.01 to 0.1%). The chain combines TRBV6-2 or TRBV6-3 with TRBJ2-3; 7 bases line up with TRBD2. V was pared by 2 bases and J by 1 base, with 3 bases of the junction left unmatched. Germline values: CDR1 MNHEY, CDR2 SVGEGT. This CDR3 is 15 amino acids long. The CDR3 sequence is CASSYREVRTDTQYF. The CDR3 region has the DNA TGTGCCAGCAGTTACCGGGAGGTCCGCACAGATACGCAGTATTTT.

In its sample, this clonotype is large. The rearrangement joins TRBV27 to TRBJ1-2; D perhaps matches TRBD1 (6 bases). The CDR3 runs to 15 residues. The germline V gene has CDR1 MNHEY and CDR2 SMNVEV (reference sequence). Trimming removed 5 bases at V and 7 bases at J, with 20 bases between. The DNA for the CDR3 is TGTGCCAGCAGTCCCAACGGACAGAGCTGGAGTGGCTACACCTTC. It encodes CASSPNGQSWSGYTF.

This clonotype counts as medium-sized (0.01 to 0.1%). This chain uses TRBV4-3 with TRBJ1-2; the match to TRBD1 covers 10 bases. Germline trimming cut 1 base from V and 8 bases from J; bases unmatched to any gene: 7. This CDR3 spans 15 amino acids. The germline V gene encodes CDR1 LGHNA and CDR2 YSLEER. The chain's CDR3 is CASSQVDRGLGGYTF. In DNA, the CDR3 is TGCGCCAGCAGCCAAGTCGACAGGGGGCTGGGAGGCTACACCTTC.

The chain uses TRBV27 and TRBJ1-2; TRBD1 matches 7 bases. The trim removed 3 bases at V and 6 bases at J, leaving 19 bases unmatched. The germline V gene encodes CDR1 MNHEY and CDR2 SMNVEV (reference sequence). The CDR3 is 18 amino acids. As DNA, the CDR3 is TGTGCCAGCAGTTTGCAAGGGGACAGACCCTACAGGGAGAATGGCTACACCTTC. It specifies CASSLQGDRPYRENGYTF.

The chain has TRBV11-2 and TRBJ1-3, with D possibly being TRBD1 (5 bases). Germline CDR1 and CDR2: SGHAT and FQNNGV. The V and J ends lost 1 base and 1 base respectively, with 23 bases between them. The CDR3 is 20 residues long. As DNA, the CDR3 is TGTGCCAGCAGCTTAGTCCTGGACGGGTGGACATCCCCTTCTGGAAACACCATATATTTT. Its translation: CASSLVLDGWTSPSGNTIYF.

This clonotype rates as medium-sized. The CDR3 DNA reads as TGTGCCAGCAGCCCCGGCCCTAACACTGAAGCTTTCTTT. Its translation: CASSPGPNTEAFF. The chain uses TRBV7-6 and TRBJ1-1; D uncertain. Germline values: CDR1 SGHVS, CDR2 FNYEAQ. This CDR3 has 13 residues. The V end was cut by 5 bases, the J end by 2 bases, with 9 bases between.

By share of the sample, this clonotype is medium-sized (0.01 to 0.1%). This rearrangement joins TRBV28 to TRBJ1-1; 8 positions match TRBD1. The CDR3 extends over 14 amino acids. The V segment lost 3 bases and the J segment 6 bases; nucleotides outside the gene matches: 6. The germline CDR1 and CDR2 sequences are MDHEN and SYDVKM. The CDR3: CASSLLDRGAEAFF. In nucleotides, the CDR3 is TGTGCCAGCAGTTTGTTAGACAGGGGAGCTGAAGCTTTCTTT.

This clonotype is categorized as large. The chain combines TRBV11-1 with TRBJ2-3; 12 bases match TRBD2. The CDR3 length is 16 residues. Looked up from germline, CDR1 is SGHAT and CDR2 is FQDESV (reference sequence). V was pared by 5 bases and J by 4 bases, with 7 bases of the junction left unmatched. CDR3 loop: CASSPPTSGGADTQYF. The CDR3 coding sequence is TGTGCCAGCAGCCCACCGACTAGCGGGGGCGCAGATACGCAGTATTTT.